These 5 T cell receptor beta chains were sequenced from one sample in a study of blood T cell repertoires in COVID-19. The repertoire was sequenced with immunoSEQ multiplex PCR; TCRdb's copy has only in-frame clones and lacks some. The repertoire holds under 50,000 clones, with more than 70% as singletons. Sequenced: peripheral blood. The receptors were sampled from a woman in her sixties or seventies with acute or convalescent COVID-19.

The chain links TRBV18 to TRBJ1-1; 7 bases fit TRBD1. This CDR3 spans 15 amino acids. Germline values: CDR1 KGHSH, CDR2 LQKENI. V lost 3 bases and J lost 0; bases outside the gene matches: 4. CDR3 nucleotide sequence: TGTGCCAGCTCACCGGACAGGACTTTGAACACTGAAGCTTTCTTT. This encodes CASSPDRTLNTEAFF.

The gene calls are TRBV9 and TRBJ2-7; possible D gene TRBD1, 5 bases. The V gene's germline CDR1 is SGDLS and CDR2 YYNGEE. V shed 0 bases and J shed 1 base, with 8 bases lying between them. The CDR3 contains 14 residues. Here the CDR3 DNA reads TGTGCCAGCAGCGTAGGGAGACAGTCCTACGAGCAGTACTTC. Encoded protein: CASSVGRQSYEQYF.

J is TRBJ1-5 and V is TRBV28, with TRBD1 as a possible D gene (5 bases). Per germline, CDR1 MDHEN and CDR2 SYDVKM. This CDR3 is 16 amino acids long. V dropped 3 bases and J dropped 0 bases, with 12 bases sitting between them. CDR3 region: CASSFLTATSNQPQHF. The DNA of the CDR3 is TGTGCCAGCAGTTTTTTGACAGCTACTAGCAATCAGCCCCAGCATTTT.

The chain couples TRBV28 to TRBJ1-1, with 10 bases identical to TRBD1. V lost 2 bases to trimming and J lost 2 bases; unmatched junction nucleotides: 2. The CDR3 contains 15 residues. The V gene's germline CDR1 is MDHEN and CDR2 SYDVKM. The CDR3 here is CASSLGDRGNTEAFF. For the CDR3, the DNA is TGTGCCAGCAGTTTAGGGGACAGGGGAAACACTGAAGCTTTCTTT. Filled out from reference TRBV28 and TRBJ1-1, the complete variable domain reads DVKVTQSSRYLVKRTGEKVFLECVQDMDHENMFWYRQDPGLGLRLIYFSYDVKMKEKGDIPEGYSVSREKKERFSLILESASTNQTSMYLCASSLGDRGNTEAFFGQGTRLTVV.

The CDR3 loop reads CSASRGNTGELFF. Written as DNA, the CDR3 is TGCAGTGCTAGTCGAGGGAACACCGGGGAGCTGTTTTTT. The V call is TRBV20-1, the J call TRBJ2-2; D gene unclear. The V end was cut by 3 bases, the J end by 1 base, with 6 bases between. There are 13 residues in the CDR3. Germline lookup yields CDR1 DFQATT and CDR2 SNEGSKA (reference sequence).